Following are 26 T cell receptor beta chains from one sample sequenced in a study of CD8 T cells in ankylosing spondylitis. A single record per CDR3 protein comes from TCRdb applying MiXCR to the 5' RACE reads. The sample includes roughly 46,000 distinct CDR3 sequences, about 4% of them seen just once. The sample taken for sequencing was blood, either unsorted or a sorted T cell fraction (not recorded which). These receptor sequences come from a female donor with ankylosing spondylitis or in good health (not recorded which).

This clonotype came up many times. V and J are TRBV9 and TRBJ2-1; 13 bases align to TRBD2. This CDR3 has 20 amino acids. Germline lookup yields CDR1 SGDLS and CDR2 YYNGEE. V trimming: 4 bases; J trimming: 4 bases; junction bases outside the gene matches: 17. CDR3 sequence: CASSPQERTSGGAYYNEQFF. The CDR3 DNA reads TGTGCCAGCAGCCCCCAGGAGAGAACTAGCGGGGGGGCGTATTACAATGAGCAGTTCTTC.

This clonotype was observed at least ten times. The rearrangement uses TRBV9 and TRBJ2-1; D tentatively fits TRBD1 or TRBD2 (5 bases each). In germline, CDR1 is SGDLS, CDR2 YYNGEE. The CDR3 contains 15 residues. Trimming stripped 1 base from V and 1 base from J, with 9 bases between. The CDR3 reads CASSVRDQSYNEQFF. In nucleotides, the CDR3 is TGTGCCAGCAGCGTAAGGGACCAGTCCTACAATGAGCAGTTCTTC.

This clonotype was picked up many times. The chain links TRBV9 to TRBJ1-1; no clear D. V was trimmed by 0 bases and J by 3 bases, leaving 9 bases between them. Germline V gene lookup returns CDR1 SGDLS and CDR2 YYNGEE. The CDR3 sequence is 14 residues long. The CDR3 sequence: CASSVAGTDTEAFF. The CDR3 DNA reads TGTGCCAGCAGCGTAGCCGGCACCGACACTGAAGCTTTCTTT.

This clonotype was found many times. This chain connects TRBV9 to TRBJ2-1, with unresolved D. The CDR3 spans 14 residues. Deletions cut 0 bases from V and 4 bases from J, with 8 bases between. Germline V CDR1 and CDR2: SGDLS, YYNGEE. The CDR3 DNA reads as TGTGCCAGCAGCGTAGACTACCGTTACAATGAGCAGTTCTTC. Protein: CASSVDYRYNEQFF.

V and J are TRBV9 and TRBJ2-1; D may match TRBD1 or TRBD2 (5 bases each). In germline, CDR1 is SGDLS, CDR2 YYNGEE. The V gene lost 0 bases and the J gene lost 5 bases, with 9 bases spanning the gap. The CDR3 runs to 14 residues. The CDR3 here is CASSVARGDNEQFF. Here the CDR3 DNA reads TGTGCCAGCAGCGTAGCTAGGGGAGACAATGAGCAGTTCTTC.

This clonotype was counted ten times or more. The rearrangement uses TRBV9 and TRBJ2-3; D is possibly TRBD2 (6 bases). The CDR3 is 16 residues long. CDR1 is SGDLS, CDR2 YYNGEE, per germline. Trimming removed 4 bases from V and 2 bases from J, with 17 bases in between. The CDR3 DNA reads as TGTGCCAGCAGCCCCAGGTCCGGGGGTCCCACAGATACGCAGTATTTT. It encodes CASSPRSGGPTDTQYF.

This clonotype appeared many times. The rearrangement links TRBV9 to TRBJ2-7; D gene ambiguous. The CDR3 consists of 14 residues. Germline values: CDR1 SGDLS, CDR2 YYNGEE. V was pared by 4 bases and J by 0 bases, with 11 bases between. CDR3: CASSSTVSSYEQYF. The CDR3 nucleotides are TGTGCCAGCAGCTCAACAGTTAGCTCCTACGAGCAGTACTTC.

V and J are TRBV9 and TRBJ2-3, with TRBD2 identical over 15 bases. The CDR3 consists of 16 residues. Germline V gene lookup returns CDR1 SGDLS and CDR2 YYNGEE. V gave up 4 bases and J gave up 3 bases; unmatched junction bases: 3. The CDR3 DNA reads TGTGCCAGCAGCAAGGGACTAGCGGGGGGAACAGATACGCAGTATTTT. This encodes CASSKGLAGGTDTQYF.

This clonotype was counted many times. The chain carries TRBV9 and TRBJ1-5; D gene unclear. CDR1 and CDR2 from the germline V gene are SGDLS and YYNGEE. CDR3 length equals 13 residues. With 4 bases removed from V and 2 bases from J, the gap between germline ends came to 7 bases. The CDR3 here is CASSKQGNQPQHF. CDR3 DNA sequence: TGTGCCAGCAGCAAACAAGGCAATCAGCCCCAGCATTTT.

The table lists this clonotype with many counts. The rearrangement uses TRBV9 and TRBJ2-2, with D unresolved. The CDR3 totals 13 residues. CDR1 and CDR2 from the germline V gene are SGDLS and YYNGEE. The ends were cut back, 3 bases at V and 6 bases at J, with 9 bases in the middle. DNA of the CDR3: TGTGCCAGCAGCGCCCGCCTCCCCGGGGAGCTGTTTTTT. Its translation: CASSARLPGELFF.

This clonotype was picked up a small number of times. The chain recombines TRBV9 with TRBJ2-1; TRBD2 matches at 8 bases. The trim removed 0 bases at V and 3 bases at J, leaving 8 bases unmatched. CDR1 is SGDLS and CDR2 is YYNGEE in the germline V gene. The CDR3 is made up of 17 amino acids. CDR3 amino acids: CASSVDGGGMLYNEQFF. CDR3 nucleotides: TGTGCCAGCAGCGTAGACGGGGGGGGAATGCTCTACAATGAGCAGTTCTTC.

This clonotype was recorded many times. The CDR3 DNA reads as TGTGCCAGCAGCGTAGACCTAGCAGTAAATGAGCAGTTCTTC. Protein sequence: CASSVDLAVNEQFF. The rearrangement joins TRBV9 to TRBJ2-1; D is perhaps TRBD2 (5 bases). The CDR3 totals 14 residues. The V gene's germline CDR1 is SGDLS and CDR2 YYNGEE. V was cut by 0 bases and J by 7 bases, with 11 bases left in between.

This clonotype was recorded many times. The J gene is TRBJ2-1, the V gene TRBV9; 8 nucleotides align to TRBD2. The CDR3 contains 17 residues. V trimming: 4 bases; J trimming: 4 bases; junction bases outside the gene matches: 13. Germline values: CDR1 SGDLS, CDR2 YYNGEE. The CDR3 protein is CASSPRREAGVYNEQFF. As DNA, the CDR3 is TGTGCCAGCAGCCCTCGGAGGGAAGCGGGGGTATACAATGAGCAGTTCTTC.

This clonotype was recorded at least ten times. The chain recombines TRBV9 with TRBJ2-1; D not resolved. Per germline, CDR1 SGDLS and CDR2 YYNGEE. Trimming took 4 bases from V and 1 from J, leaving 15 bases between them. The CDR3 consists of 16 residues. Here the CDR3 DNA reads TGTGCCAGCAGCCGGCCGATTGAGCCTTCCTACAATGAGCAGTTCTTC. Protein sequence: CASSRPIEPSYNEQFF.

This clonotype has just a few counts. V gene TRBV9 combines with J gene TRBJ2-1, with a weak D call TRBD2 (6 bases). Germline loops: CDR1 SGDLS, CDR2 YYNGEE. V was cut by 1 base and J by 4 bases, with 15 bases left in between. The CDR3 runs 16 residues. CDR3 sequence reads: CASSVYGGKGYNEQFF. CDR3 DNA: TGTGCCAGCAGCGTATATGGGGGGAAGGGTTACAATGAGCAGTTCTTC.

This clonotype was picked up many times. The chain is built from TRBV9 and TRBJ2-5, with 7 bases fitting TRBD2. V was pared by 3 bases and J by 4 bases, with 18 bases of the junction left unmatched. CDR1 and CDR2 from the germline V gene are SGDLS and YYNGEE. CDR3 size: 18 residues. The CDR3, as DNA: TGTGCCAGCAGCGCCTCCCCCGGACTAGTTAGGGGTGCAGAGACCCAGTACTTC. Its protein product is CASSASPGLVRGAETQYF.

This clonotype was recorded many times. This rearrangement joins TRBV9 to TRBJ1-4, with D tentatively TRBD1 (5 bases). Looked up from germline, CDR1 is SGDLS and CDR2 is YYNGEE. This CDR3 contains 15 residues. The germline V and J ends were trimmed by 3 bases and 4 bases, with 13 bases remaining between them. The CDR3 protein is CASSATGTFNEKLFF. DNA for the CDR3: TGTGCCAGCAGCGCCACCGGGACCTTTAATGAAAAACTGTTTTTT. Supplemented by reference TRBV9 and TRBJ1-4, the full variable domain reads DSGVTQTPKHLITATGQRVTLRCSPRSGDLSVYWYQQSLDQGLQFLIQYYNGEERAKGNILERFSAQQFPDLHSELNLSSLELGDSALYFCASSATGTFNEKLFFGSGTQLSVL.

About this clonotype itself: Just one base apart from a much larger clone, this may be a read error. V is TRBV24-1 and J is TRBJ2-7; 9 bases are shared with TRBD2. Per the germline V gene, CDR1 is KGHDR and CDR2 is SFDVKD. This CDR3 comprises 12 residues. The CDR3 sequence is CAPRTSAYEEYF. CDR3 coding DNA: TGTGCCCCGAGGACTAGCGCCTACGAGGAGTACTTC.

The chain combines TRBV9 with TRBJ2-3; 7 bases agree with TRBD1. V lost 3 bases and J lost 6; bases outside the gene matches: 7. Germline lookup yields CDR1 SGDLS and CDR2 YYNGEE. The CDR3 has 14 residues. In DNA form, the CDR3 reads TGTGCCAGCAGCGGGAAGGGGGCCGCGGATACGCAGTATTTT. It specifies CASSGKGAADTQYF.

This clonotype was seen more than once but under ten times. The V gene is TRBV9, the J gene TRBJ2-3; D not certain. The CDR3 sequence is 17 residues long. V lost 3 bases, J lost 0 bases, and 17 bases lay in between. Germline CDR1 is SGDLS and CDR2 is YYNGEE. The CDR3 DNA follows: TGTGCCAGCAGCGCACCTTTGAGACTGACTAGCACAGATACGCAGTATTTT. It codes for CASSAPLRLTSTDTQYF.

This clonotype has a count of ten or more. The chain uses TRBV9 and TRBJ2-5; 16 nucleotides align to TRBD2. The V and J ends lost 2 bases and 11 bases, in that order; junction bases with no gene match: 6. Germline lookup yields CDR1 SGDLS and CDR2 YYNGEE. CDR3 length: 15 amino acids. The CDR3 is CASSVEPGLAGGQYF. CDR3 DNA sequence: TGTGCCAGCAGCGTGGAACCGGGACTAGCGGGGGGGCAGTACTTC.

This clonotype came up many times. This rearrangement joins TRBV9 to TRBJ2-7, with D perhaps TRBD1 (6 bases). The CDR3 loop spans 16 amino acids. Trimming cost V 0 bases and J 0 bases, with 13 bases left between them. CDR1 is SGDLS, CDR2 YYNGEE, per germline. CDR3 sequence (DNA): TGTGCCAGCAGCGTAGCTCCCACAGGGAGCTCCTACGAGCAGTACTTC. This gives the protein CASSVAPTGSSYEQYF.

This clonotype was seen many times. The rearrangement links TRBV9 to TRBJ2-5; possibly TRBD1 for D (5 bases). Per the germline V gene, CDR1 is SGDLS and CDR2 is YYNGEE. The CDR3 is made up of 14 amino acids. V lost 0 bases and J 5 bases, leaving 11 bases between the germline ends. The CDR3 DNA follows: TGTGCCAGCAGCGTAGATCAGGGTAGGGAGACCCAGTACTTC. It codes for CASSVDQGRETQYF.

This clonotype has a count of ten or more. V and J are TRBV9 and TRBJ2-1, with D perhaps matching TRBD1 or TRBD2 (6 bases each). Germline V gives CDR1 SGDLS, CDR2 YYNGEE. With 0 bases removed from V and 2 bases from J, the gap between germline ends came to 24 bases. The CDR3 runs 20 residues. For the CDR3, the DNA is TGTGCCAGCAGCGTAGCAGGGGCAGGGAGGTCTGGGGCGCCCTACAATGAGCAGTTCTTC. The encoded protein is CASSVAGAGRSGAPYNEQFF.

This clonotype was counted many times. The chain carries TRBV9 and TRBJ2-7; TRBD2 agrees at 7 bases. The V and J ends lost 4 bases and 2 bases, in that order; junction bases with no gene match: 6. CDR3 length: 14 amino acids. Germline CDR1 and CDR2: SGDLS and YYNGEE. Here the CDR3 reads CASSHLGGTYEQYF. The CDR3 DNA is TGTGCCAGCAGCCACCTGGGGGGGACCTACGAGCAGTACTTC.

In this sample, this clonotype turned up many times. This rearrangement joins TRBV9 to TRBJ2-3; D gene unclear. The CDR3 consists of 16 residues. Per germline, CDR1 SGDLS and CDR2 YYNGEE. V lost 0 bases and J 0 bases, leaving 11 bases between the germline ends. CDR3 protein: CASSVDPGFSTDTQYF. CDR3 sequence (DNA): TGTGCCAGCAGCGTAGATCCCGGCTTTAGCACAGATACGCAGTATTTT.